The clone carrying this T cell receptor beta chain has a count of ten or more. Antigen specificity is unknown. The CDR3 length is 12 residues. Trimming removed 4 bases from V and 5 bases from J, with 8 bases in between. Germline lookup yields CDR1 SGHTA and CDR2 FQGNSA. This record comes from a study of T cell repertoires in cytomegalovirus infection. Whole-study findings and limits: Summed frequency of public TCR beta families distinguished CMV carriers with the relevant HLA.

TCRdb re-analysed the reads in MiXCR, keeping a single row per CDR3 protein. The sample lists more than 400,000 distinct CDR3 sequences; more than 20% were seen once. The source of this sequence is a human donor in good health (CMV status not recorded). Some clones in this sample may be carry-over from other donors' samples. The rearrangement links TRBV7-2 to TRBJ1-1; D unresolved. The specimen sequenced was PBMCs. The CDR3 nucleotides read TGTGCCAGCAGCTATAGCTGGACTGAAGCTTTCTTT. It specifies CASSYSWTEAFF.